The present T cell receptor (beta chain) was sequenced within a study of blood T cell repertoires in COVID-19. Authors' methods: Amplified reference gene primers provided the basis for estimating nucleated cell counts. Assay: immunoSEQ multiplex PCR; the TCRdb copy retains only in-frame clones and omits some. V and J calls and clone size are copied from that table; D and trimming were computed from the DNA. The table has tens of thousands of clones, around 89% seen once; the top ten hold 3.5%. Only one count was recorded for this clone. This CDR3 is 16 amino acids long. CDR1 is MNHEY, CDR2 SMNVEV, per germline (reference sequence). V was trimmed by 2 bases and J by 5 bases, leaving 18 bases between them.

The sample comprised peripheral blood. The V and J genes are TRBV27 and TRBJ1-1; the D is unclear. This receptor was obtained from a human donor in a cohort sampled during active COVID-19. The CDR3 spells CASSLNPGLPGTEAFF. Written as DNA, the CDR3 is TGTGCCAGCAGTTTAAACCCTGGACTCCCCGGGACTGAAGCTTTCTTT.